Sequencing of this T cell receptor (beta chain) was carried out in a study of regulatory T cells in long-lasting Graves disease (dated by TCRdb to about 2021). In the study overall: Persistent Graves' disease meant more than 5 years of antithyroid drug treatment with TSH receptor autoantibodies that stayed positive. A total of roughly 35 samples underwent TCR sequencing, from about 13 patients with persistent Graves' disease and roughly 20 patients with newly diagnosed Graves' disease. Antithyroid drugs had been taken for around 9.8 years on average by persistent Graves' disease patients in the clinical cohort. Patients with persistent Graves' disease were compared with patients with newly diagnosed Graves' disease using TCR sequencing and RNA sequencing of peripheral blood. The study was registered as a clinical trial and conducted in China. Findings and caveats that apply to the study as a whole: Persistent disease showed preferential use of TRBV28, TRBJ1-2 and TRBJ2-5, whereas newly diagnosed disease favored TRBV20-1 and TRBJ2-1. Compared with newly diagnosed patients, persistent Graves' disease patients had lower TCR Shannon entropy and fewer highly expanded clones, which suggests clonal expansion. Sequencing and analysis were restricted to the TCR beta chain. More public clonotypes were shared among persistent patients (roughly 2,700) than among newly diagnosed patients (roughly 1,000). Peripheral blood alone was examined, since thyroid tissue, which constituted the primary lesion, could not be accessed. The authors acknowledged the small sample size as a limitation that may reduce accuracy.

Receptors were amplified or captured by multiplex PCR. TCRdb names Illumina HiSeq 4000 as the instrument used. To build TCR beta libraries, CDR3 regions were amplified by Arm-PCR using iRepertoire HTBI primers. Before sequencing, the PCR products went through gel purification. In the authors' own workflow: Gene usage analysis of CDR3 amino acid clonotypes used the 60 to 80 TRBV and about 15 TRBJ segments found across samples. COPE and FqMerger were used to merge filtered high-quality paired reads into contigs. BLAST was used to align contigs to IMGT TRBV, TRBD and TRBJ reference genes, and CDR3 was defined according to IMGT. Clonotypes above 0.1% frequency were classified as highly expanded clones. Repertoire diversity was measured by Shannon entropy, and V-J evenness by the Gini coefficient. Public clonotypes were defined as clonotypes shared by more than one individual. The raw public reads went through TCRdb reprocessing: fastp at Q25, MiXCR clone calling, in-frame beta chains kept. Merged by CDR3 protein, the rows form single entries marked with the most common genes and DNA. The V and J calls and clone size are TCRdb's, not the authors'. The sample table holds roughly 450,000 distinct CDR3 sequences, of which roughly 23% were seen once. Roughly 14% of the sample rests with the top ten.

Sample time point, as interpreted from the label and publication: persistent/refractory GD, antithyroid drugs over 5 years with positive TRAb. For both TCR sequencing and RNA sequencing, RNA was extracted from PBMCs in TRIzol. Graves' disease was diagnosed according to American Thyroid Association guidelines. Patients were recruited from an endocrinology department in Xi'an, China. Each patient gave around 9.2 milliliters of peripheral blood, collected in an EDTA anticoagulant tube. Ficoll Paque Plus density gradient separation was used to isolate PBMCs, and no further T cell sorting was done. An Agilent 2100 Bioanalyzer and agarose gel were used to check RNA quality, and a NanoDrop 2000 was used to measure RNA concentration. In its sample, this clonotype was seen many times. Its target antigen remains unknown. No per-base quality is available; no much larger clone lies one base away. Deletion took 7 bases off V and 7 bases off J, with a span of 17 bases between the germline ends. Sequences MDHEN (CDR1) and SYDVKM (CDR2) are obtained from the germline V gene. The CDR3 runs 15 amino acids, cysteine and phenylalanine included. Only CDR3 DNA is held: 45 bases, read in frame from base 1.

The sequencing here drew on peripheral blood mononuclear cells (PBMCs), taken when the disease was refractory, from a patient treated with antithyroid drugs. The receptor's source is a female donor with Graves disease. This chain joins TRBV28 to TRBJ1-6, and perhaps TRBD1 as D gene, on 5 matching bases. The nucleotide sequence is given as TGTGCCAGCACCTCCCGCACCAGGGAGAATTCACCCCTCCACTTT. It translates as CASTSRTRENSPLHF. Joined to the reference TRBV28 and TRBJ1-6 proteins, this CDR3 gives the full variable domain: DVKVTQSSRYLVKRTGEKVFLECVQDMDHENMFWYRQDPGLGLRLIYFSYDVKMKEKGDIPEGYSVSREKKERFSLILESASTNQTSMYLCASTSRTRENSPLHFGNGTRLTVT.